This T cell receptor beta chain was captured in a study of blood T cell repertoires in COVID-19. Study as a whole: Specimens from acute and convalescent COVID-19 originated in the United States, Italy and Spain. Sample material is recorded as cDNA or gDNA derived from T cells, B-cell-depleted T cells, or PBMCs.

Generated by immunoSEQ multiplex PCR, the TCRdb table keeps only in-frame clones and is missing some. The sample shows 150,000 to 200,000 clones, about 83% of them seen only once. Seattle's cohort entered during active infection and was followed longitudinally. The ends lost 2 bases at V and 10 bases at J; junction bases unmatched: 6. The germline V gene encodes CDR1 SGHRS and CDR2 YFSETQ. This CDR3 spans 15 amino acids. J is TRBJ1-6 and V is TRBV5-1; 10 bases are shared with TRBD1. The sequencing sample was made of peripheral blood. This clonotype was obtained from a woman between 65 and 79 years old with COVID-19, enrolled during active disease. The CDR3 DNA sequence: TGCGCCAGCAGCTTCACACCGGGACAGGGGTCACCCCTCCACTTT. Translated, it gives CASSFTPGQGSPLHF.